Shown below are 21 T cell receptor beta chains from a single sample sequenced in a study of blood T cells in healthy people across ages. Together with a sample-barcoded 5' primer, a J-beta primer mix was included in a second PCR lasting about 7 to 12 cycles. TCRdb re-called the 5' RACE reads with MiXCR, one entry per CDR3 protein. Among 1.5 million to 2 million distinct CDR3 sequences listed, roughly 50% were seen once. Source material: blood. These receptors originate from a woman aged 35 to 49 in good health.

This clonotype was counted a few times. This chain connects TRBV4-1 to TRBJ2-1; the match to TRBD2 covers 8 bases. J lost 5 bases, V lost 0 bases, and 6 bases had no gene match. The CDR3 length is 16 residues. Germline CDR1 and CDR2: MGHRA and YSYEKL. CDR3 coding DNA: TGCGCCAGCAGCCAAGATCAATGGCGGGGGGACAATGAGCAGTTCTTC. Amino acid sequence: CASSQDQWRGDNEQFF.

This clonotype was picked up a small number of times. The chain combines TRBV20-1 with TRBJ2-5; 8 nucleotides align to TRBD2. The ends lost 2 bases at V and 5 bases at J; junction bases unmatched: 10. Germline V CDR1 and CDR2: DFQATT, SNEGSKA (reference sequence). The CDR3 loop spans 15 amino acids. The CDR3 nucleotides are TGCAGTGCTAGAAAGCGGGGGCTGGGATATGAGACCCAGTACTTC. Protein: CSARKRGLGYETQYF.

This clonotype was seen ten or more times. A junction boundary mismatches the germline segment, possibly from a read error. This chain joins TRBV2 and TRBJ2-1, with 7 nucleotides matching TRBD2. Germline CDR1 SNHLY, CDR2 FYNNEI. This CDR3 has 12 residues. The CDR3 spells CASSEAGNEQFF. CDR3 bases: TGTGCCAGCAGCGAAGCGGGGAATGAGCAGTTCTTC. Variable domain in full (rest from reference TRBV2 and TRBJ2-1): EPEVTQTPSHQVTQMGQEVILRCVPISNHLYFYWYRQILGQKVEFLVSFYNNEISEKSEIFDDQFSVERPDGSNFTLKIRSTKLEDSAMYFCASSEAGNEQFFGPGTRLTVL.

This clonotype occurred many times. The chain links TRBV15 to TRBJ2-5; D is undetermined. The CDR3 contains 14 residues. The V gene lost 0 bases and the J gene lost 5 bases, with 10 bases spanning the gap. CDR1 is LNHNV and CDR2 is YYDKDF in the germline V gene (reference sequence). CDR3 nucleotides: TGTGCCACCAGCAGAGATCGGTCCGGGGAGACCCAGTACTTC. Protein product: CATSRDRSGETQYF.

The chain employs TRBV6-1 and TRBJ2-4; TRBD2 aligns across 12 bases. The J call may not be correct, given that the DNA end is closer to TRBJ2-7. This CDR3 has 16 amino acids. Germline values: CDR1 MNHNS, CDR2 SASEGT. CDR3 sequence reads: CASSEVLAGGAYEQYF. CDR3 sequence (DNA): TGTGCCAGCAGTGAAGTACTAGCGGGGGGAGCCTACGAGCAGTACTTC.

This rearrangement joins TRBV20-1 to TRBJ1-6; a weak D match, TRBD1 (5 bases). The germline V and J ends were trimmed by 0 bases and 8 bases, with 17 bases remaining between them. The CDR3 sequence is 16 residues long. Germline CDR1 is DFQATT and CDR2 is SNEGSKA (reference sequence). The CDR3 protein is CSARDAGAGTYSPLHF. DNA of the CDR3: TGCAGTGCTAGAGACGCCGGGGCCGGTACCTATTCACCCCTCCACTTT.

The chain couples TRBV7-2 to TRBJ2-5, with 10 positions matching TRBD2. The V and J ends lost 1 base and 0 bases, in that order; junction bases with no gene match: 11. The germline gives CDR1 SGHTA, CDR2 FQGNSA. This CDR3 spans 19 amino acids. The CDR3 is CASSLEGLAEKPYQETQYF. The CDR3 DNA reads TGTGCCAGCAGCTTAGAAGGACTAGCGGAAAAACCGTACCAAGAGACCCAGTACTTC.

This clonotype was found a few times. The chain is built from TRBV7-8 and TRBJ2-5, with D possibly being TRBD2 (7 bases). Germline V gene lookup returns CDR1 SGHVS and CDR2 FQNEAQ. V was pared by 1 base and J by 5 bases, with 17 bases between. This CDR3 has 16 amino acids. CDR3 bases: TGTGCCAGCAGCTTAGGTCCCGGGGGGCTTAGGGAGACCCAGTACTTC. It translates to CASSLGPGGLRETQYF.

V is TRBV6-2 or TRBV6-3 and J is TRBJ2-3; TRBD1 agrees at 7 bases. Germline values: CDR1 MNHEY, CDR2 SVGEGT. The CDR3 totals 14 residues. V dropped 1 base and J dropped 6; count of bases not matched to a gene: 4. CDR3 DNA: TGTGCCAGCAGTTACTACAGGGGATCGGATACGCAGTATTTT. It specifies CASSYYRGSDTQYF.

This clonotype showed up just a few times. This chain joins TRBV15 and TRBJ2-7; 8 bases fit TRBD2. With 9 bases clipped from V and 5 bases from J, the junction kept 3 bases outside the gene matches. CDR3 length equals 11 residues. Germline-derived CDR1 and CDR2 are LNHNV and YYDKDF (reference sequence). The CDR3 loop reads CATSGVHEQYF. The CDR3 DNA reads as TGTGCCACTAGCGGGGTGCACGAGCAGTACTTC.

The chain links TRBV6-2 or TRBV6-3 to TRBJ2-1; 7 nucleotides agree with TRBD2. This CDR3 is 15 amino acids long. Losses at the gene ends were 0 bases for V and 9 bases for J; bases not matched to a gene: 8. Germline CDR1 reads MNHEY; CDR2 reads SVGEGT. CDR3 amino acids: CASSYSSIQRGEQFF. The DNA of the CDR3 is TGTGCCAGCAGTTACTCGTCGATCCAGCGGGGTGAGCAGTTCTTC.

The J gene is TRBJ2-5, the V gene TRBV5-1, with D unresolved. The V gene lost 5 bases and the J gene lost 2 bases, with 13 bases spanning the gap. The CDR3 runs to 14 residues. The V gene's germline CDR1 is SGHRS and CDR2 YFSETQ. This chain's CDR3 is CASRIMGPQETQYF. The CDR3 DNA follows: TGCGCCAGCAGGATCATGGGCCCACAAGAGACCCAGTACTTC.

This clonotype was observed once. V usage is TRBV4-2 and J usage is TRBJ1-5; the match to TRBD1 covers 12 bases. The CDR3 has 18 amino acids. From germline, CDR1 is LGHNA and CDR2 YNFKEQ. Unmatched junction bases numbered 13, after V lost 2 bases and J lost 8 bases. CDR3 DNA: TGTGCCAGCAGCCAAACCGGGACAGGGGGCGGGGGTTTCAAGCCCCAGCATTTT. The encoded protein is CASSQTGTGGGGFKPQHF.

CDR3 DNA: TGTGCCAGCAGCCCCGCTTGGGGCTCTGGGGCCAACGTCCTGACTTTC. This sequence encodes CASSPAWGSGANVLTF. The V gene is TRBV14, the J gene TRBJ2-6; no reliable D call. The CDR3 sequence is 16 residues long. Trimming pared 4 bases from V and 0 bases from J, leaving 10 bases between. Germline V gene sequence: CDR1 SGHDN, CDR2 FVKESK.

DNA for the CDR3: TGTGCCAGCATGTCTAGCGGGACCTCCTACGAGCAGTACTTC. Protein sequence: CASMSSGTSYEQYF. The chain combines TRBV6-2 or TRBV6-3 with TRBJ2-7, with 9 nucleotides matching TRBD2. Looked up from germline, CDR1 is MNHEY and CDR2 is SVGEGT. The CDR3 runs to 14 residues. The ends lost 7 bases at V and 0 bases at J; junction bases unmatched: 4.

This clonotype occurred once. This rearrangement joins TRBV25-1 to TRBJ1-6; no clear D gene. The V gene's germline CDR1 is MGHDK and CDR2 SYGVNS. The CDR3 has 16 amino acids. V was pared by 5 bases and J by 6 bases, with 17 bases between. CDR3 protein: CASSRAVIDLNSPLHF. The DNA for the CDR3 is TGTGCCAGCAGTCGGGCAGTGATTGACCTTAATTCACCCCTCCACTTT.

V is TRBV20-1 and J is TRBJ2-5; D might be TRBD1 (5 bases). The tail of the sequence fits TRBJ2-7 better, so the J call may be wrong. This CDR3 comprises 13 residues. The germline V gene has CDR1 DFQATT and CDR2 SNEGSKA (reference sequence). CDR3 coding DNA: TGCAGTGCTCCCCGTCTGCAGGGTGACGAGCAGTACTTC. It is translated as CSAPRLQGDEQYF.

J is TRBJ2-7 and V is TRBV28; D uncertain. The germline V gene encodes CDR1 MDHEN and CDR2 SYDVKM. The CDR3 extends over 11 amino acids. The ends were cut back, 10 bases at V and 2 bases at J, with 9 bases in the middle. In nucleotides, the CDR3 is TGTGCCACCCAAGCCCCCTACGAGCAGTACTTC. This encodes CATQAPYEQYF.

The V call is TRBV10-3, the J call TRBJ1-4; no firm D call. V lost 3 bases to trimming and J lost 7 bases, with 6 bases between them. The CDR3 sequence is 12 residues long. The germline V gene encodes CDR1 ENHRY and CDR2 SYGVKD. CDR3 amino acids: CAISESSEKLFF. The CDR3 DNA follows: TGTGCCATCAGTGAATCCAGTGAAAAACTGTTTTTT.

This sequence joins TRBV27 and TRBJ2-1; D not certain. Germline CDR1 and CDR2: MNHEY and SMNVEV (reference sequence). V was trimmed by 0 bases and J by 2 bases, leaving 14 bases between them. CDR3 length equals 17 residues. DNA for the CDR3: TGTGCCAGCAGTTTATCTGGTAGAAAGCGAGCCTACAATGAGCAGTTCTTC. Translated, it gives CASSLSGRKRAYNEQFF.

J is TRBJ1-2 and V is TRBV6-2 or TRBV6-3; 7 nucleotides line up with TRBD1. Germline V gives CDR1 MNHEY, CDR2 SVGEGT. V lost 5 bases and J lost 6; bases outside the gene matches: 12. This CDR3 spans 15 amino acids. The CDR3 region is CASSHRGIGFDGYTF. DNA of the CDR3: TGTGCCAGCAGTCACAGGGGAATTGGATTTGATGGCTACACCTTC.